These 30 T cell receptor beta chains share one sample of origin, sequenced in a study of technical replicates of blood from a handful of donors. Generated by immunoSEQ multiplex PCR, the TCRdb table keeps only in-frame clones and is missing some. The sample yields over 10,000 clones, 90% to 95% seen once. Sample: PBMCs. The receptors were gathered from a human donor in good health.

V and J are TRBV11-2 and TRBJ2-1; 10 bases line up with TRBD2. Germline trimming cut 5 bases from V and 5 bases from J; bases unmatched to any gene: 18. The V gene's germline CDR1 is SGHAT and CDR2 FQNNGV. This CDR3 has 19 residues. CDR3 nucleotide sequence: TGTGCCAGCAGCCCACCCTCCCCTACTAGCGGGATGGGGCACAATGAGCAGTTCTTC. Its protein product is CASSPPSPTSGMGHNEQFF.

This chain connects TRBV18 to TRBJ2-1; the D gene is possibly TRBD2 (6 bases). Deletions cut 2 bases from V and 2 bases from J, with 10 bases between. The V gene's germline CDR1 is KGHSH and CDR2 LQKENI. This CDR3 spans 15 amino acids. This CDR3 is CASSPGGEPYNEQFF. The CDR3 region has the DNA TGTGCCAGCTCACCAGGAGGGGAGCCCTACAATGAGCAGTTCTTC.

V is TRBV5-1 and J is TRBJ2-1; TRBD1 agrees at 8 bases. Looked up from germline, CDR1 is SGHRS and CDR2 is YFSETQ. The CDR3 is 15 amino acids. V was clipped by 0 bases and J by 2 bases; unmatched bases: 1. This CDR3 is CASSLAQGAYNEQFF. The CDR3 DNA reads TGCGCCAGCAGCTTGGCACAGGGGGCCTACAATGAGCAGTTCTTC.

For the CDR3, the DNA is TGTGCCAGCTCACCGGGAACGGACAGCTACTATGGCTACACCTTC. It is translated as CASSPGTDSYYGYTF. This chain connects TRBV18 to TRBJ1-2; possibly TRBD1 for D (6 bases). V shed 3 bases and J shed 3 bases, with 14 bases lying between them. Per the germline V gene, CDR1 is KGHSH and CDR2 is LQKENI. The length of the CDR3 is 15 residues.

The rearrangement links TRBV11-2 to TRBJ2-2; D gene ambiguous. The germline V gene has CDR1 SGHAT and CDR2 FQNNGV. V dropped 5 bases and J dropped 10 bases, with 8 bases sitting between them. CDR3 length: 11 residues. The CDR3 loop reads CASSPGVELFF. The DNA of the CDR3 is TGTGCCAGCAGCCCAGGTGTGGAGCTGTTTTTT.

V is TRBV14 and J is TRBJ2-7; TRBD2 agrees at 7 bases. Germline V gene lookup returns CDR1 SGHDN and CDR2 FVKESK. The CDR3 sequence is 17 residues long. Trimming cost V 6 bases and J 4 bases; bases outside gene matches: 18. The CDR3: CASSPSDGGSNGYEQYF. In nucleotides, the CDR3 is TGTGCCAGCAGTCCCAGCGACGGCGGGAGTAATGGGTACGAGCAGTACTTC.

The chain couples TRBV28 to TRBJ2-7; the match to TRBD1 covers 8 bases. CDR1 and CDR2 (germline): MDHEN, SYDVKM. The CDR3 totals 13 residues. V trimming: 8 bases; J trimming: 2 bases; junction bases outside the gene matches: 5. CDR3 loop: CASGPTGAYEQYF. DNA for the CDR3: TGTGCCAGCGGTCCGACAGGGGCCTACGAGCAGTACTTC.

This chain joins TRBV9 and TRBJ2-1, with D possibly TRBD2 on 5 matching bases. Trimming left V 3 bases short and J 1 base short, with 8 bases between. The CDR3 length is 14 residues. The germline CDR1 and CDR2 sequences are SGDLS and YYNGEE. The CDR3 spells CASSAGSSYNEQFF. The DNA for the CDR3 is TGTGCCAGCAGCGCGGGGAGTTCCTACAATGAGCAGTTCTTC.

The count of this clone is one. This chain links TRBV6-5 with TRBJ2-7; a weak D match, TRBD1 (6 bases). The V end lost 4 bases, the J end lost 7 bases, and 17 bases lay between the germline ends. The germline CDR1 and CDR2 sequences are MNHEY and SVGAGI. There are 14 residues in the CDR3. The CDR3 DNA sequence: TGTGCCAGCAGTTTCTCCCTGGACAGTCTAGAGCAGTACTTC. As protein: CASSFSLDSLEQYF.

CDR3 loop: CASSPSEILVDEQFF. The CDR3 DNA follows: TGTGCCAGCTCACCGTCAGAGATCCTAGTGGATGAGCAGTTCTTC. The chain is built from TRBV18 and TRBJ2-1, with unresolved D. CDR1 and CDR2 (germline): KGHSH, LQKENI. The CDR3 loop spans 15 amino acids. The V and J ends lost 3 bases and 8 bases respectively, with 17 bases between them.

This chain connects TRBV19 to TRBJ2-1; the D gene is possibly TRBD1 (5 bases). The germline gives CDR1 LNHDA, CDR2 SQIVND (reference sequence). The CDR3 is 15 amino acids. Trimming stripped 7 bases from V and 1 base from J, with 14 bases between. The CDR3 reads CASTPDSRSYNEQFF. As DNA, the CDR3 is TGTGCCAGTACCCCTGACAGTAGATCCTACAATGAGCAGTTCTTC.

This rearrangement joins TRBV29-1 to TRBJ2-7; TRBD2 agrees at 12 bases. Germline values: CDR1 SQVTM, CDR2 ANQGSEA. The CDR3 runs to 22 residues. The junction had 25 bases not matched to a gene; V was cut back by 1 base and J by 3 bases. The CDR3 protein is CSVEGGRHAGQTGLAGFYEQYF. CDR3 DNA sequence: TGCAGCGTTGAAGGGGGCCGGCATGCGGGACAAACCGGACTAGCGGGATTCTACGAGCAGTACTTC.

CDR3 sequence: CASSEARGGANEKLFF. For the CDR3, the DNA is TGTGCCAGCAGTGAAGCGAGGGGGGGTGCTAATGAAAAACTGTTTTTT. This chain links TRBV6-1 with TRBJ1-4; D possibly corresponds to TRBD1 (6 bases). This CDR3 contains 16 residues. Trimming pared 0 bases from V and 3 bases from J, leaving 11 bases between. Germline V gene lookup returns CDR1 MNHNS and CDR2 SASEGT.

J is TRBJ2-3 and V is TRBV7-9; D remains unclear. Per the germline V gene, CDR1 is SEHNR and CDR2 is FQNEAQ (reference sequence). The CDR3 totals 15 residues. V lost 3 bases to trimming and J lost 4 bases, with 14 bases between them. As DNA, the CDR3 is TGTGCCAGCAGCTTGAGTTTGTTTCAAGCAGATACGCAGTATTTT. Translating it yields CASSLSLFQADTQYF. The full variable domain, with the rest looked up from reference TRBV7-9 and TRBJ2-3, is DTGVSQNPRHKITKRGQNVTFRCDPISEHNRLYWYRQTLGQGPEFLTYFQNEAQLEKSRLLSDRFSAERPKGSFSTLEIQRTEQGDSAMYLCASSLSLFQADTQYFGPGTRLTVL.

The rearrangement links TRBV9 to TRBJ2-1, with TRBD2 matching 7 bases. CDR3 size: 15 residues. The J segment lost 0 bases and the V segment lost 2 bases, leaving 2 bases of the junction unmatched. CDR1 is SGDLS and CDR2 is YYNGEE in the germline V gene. In DNA, the CDR3 is TGTGCCAGCAGCGTGACTAGCAACTCCTACAATGAGCAGTTCTTC. Residues: CASSVTSNSYNEQFF.

This sequence joins TRBV28 and TRBJ2-4; TRBD1 matches at 7 bases. J was trimmed by 6 bases and V by 5 bases; bases with no gene match: 10. The germline gives CDR1 MDHEN, CDR2 SYDVKM. The length of the CDR3 is 15 residues. The CDR3 loop is CASSQGQAPVNIQYF. In DNA form, the CDR3 reads TGTGCCAGCAGTCAAGGACAGGCCCCTGTAAACATTCAGTACTTC.

The chain uses TRBV5-5 and TRBJ1-5, with a tentative D call TRBD1 (6 bases). This CDR3 comprises 17 residues. The germline gives CDR1 SGHKS, CDR2 YYEKEE (reference sequence). V dropped 6 bases and J dropped 4 bases, with 23 bases sitting between them. The CDR3 nucleotides are TGTGCCAGCAAACTCGTCTCACAGGGATTCGGGAATCAGCCCCAGCATTTT. As protein: CASKLVSQGFGNQPQHF.

The count of this clone is one. The chain joins TRBV7-8 to TRBJ2-4; 15 bases agree with TRBD2. Germline CDR1 and CDR2: SGHVS and FQNEAQ. The V segment lost 0 bases and the J segment 7 bases; nucleotides outside the gene matches: 7. The CDR3 runs 18 residues. The CDR3 sequence is CASSLARTSGRAGNIQYF. The CDR3 DNA reads TGTGCCAGCAGCTTAGCGCGGACTAGCGGGAGGGCGGGGAACATTCAGTACTTC. Full variable domain (missing parts from reference TRBV7-8 and TRBJ2-4): GAGVSQSPRYKVAKRGQDVALRCDPISGHVSLFWYQQALGQGPEFLTYFQNEAQLDKSGLPSDRFFAERPEGSVSTLKIQRTQQEDSAVYLCASSLARTSGRAGNIQYFGAGTRLSVL.

This chain uses TRBV29-1 with TRBJ1-1, with D hard to call. Germline V gives CDR1 SQVTM, CDR2 ANQGSEA. With 4 bases removed from V and 11 bases from J, the gap between germline ends came to 14 bases. This CDR3 spans 11 amino acids. CDR3 nucleotide sequence: TGCAGCGTTGTGGGTTCGGGGAATGCTTTCTTT. Encoded protein: CSVVGSGNAFF.

This clone showed up just once. The chain combines TRBV10-2 with TRBJ2-7; TRBD1 is a possible D gene (5 bases). The CDR3 is 14 amino acids. The germline V and J ends were trimmed by 10 bases and 4 bases, with 20 bases remaining between them. The germline gives CDR1 WSHSY, CDR2 SAAADI. The chain's CDR3 is CATRQGPPPYEQYF. The CDR3 nucleotides read TGCGCCACAAGGCAGGGCCCACCTCCGTACGAGCAGTACTTC.

The chain has TRBV28 and TRBJ2-7; D possibly corresponds to TRBD2 (5 bases). Looked up from germline, CDR1 is MDHEN and CDR2 is SYDVKM. The CDR3 length is 16 residues. V was clipped by 2 bases and J by 1 base, with 15 bases between them. Written as DNA, the CDR3 is TGTGCCAGCAGTTTAGGGTTACTTAGCGTATCCTACGAGCAGTACTTC. This translates into CASSLGLLSVSYEQYF.

This clone was recorded once. CDR3 loop: CASSLAQIYNEQFF. In DNA form, the CDR3 reads TGTGCCAGCAGTTTAGCCCAGATTTACAATGAGCAGTTCTTC. This chain uses TRBV28 with TRBJ2-1; D uncertain. V was clipped by 2 bases and J by 4 bases, with 9 bases between them. The CDR3 consists of 14 residues. CDR1 MDHEN and CDR2 SYDVKM come from the germline V gene. Looking up the rest from reference TRBV28 and TRBJ2-1 gives the full variable domain: DVKVTQSSRYLVKRTGEKVFLECVQDMDHENMFWYRQDPGLGLRLIYFSYDVKMKEKGDIPEGYSVSREKKERFSLILESASTNQTSMYLCASSLAQIYNEQFFGPGTRLTVL.

The genes are TRBV5-1 and TRBJ2-7; 10 bases line up with TRBD2. Germline assignment: CDR1 SGHRS and CDR2 YFSETQ. This CDR3 is built from 17 residues. V dropped 4 bases and J dropped 0; count of bases not matched to a gene: 10. CDR3 protein: CASSPTGLAVSSYEQYF. The CDR3 region has the DNA TGCGCCAGCAGCCCGACCGGACTAGCGGTAAGCTCCTACGAGCAGTACTTC.

The CDR3 sequence is CASSIDLSVGTAYEQYF. Written as DNA, the CDR3 is TGTGCCAGTAGTATAGATCTATCGGTGGGGACAGCCTACGAGCAGTACTTC. The gene calls are TRBV19 and TRBJ2-7, with TRBD1 identical over 7 bases. There are 17 residues in the CDR3. Trimming took 0 bases from V and 2 from J; bases not matched to a gene: 10. From germline, CDR1 is LNHDA and CDR2 SQIVND (reference sequence).

The rearrangement links TRBV5-1 to TRBJ2-2; 10 positions match TRBD1. CDR1 is SGHRS and CDR2 is YFSETQ in the germline V gene. This CDR3 region has 16 residues. With V trimmed by 2 bases and J by 0 bases, 1 base remained unmatched. CDR3 in amino acids: CASSFGQGANTGELFF. The CDR3 DNA reads TGCGCCAGCAGCTTCGGACAGGGGGCGAACACCGGGGAGCTGTTTTTT.

A single count supports this clone. The chain links TRBV6-5 to TRBJ1-2, with TRBD1 matching 7 bases. Losses at the gene ends were 6 bases for V and 4 bases for J; bases not matched to a gene: 5. Germline V gives CDR1 MNHEY, CDR2 SVGAGI. The CDR3 contains 13 residues. In nucleotides, the CDR3 is TGTGCCAGCAGGCCGACAGGGCTCTATGGCTACACCTTC. Residues: CASRPTGLYGYTF.

The rearrangement joins TRBV6-1 to TRBJ1-5, with D maybe TRBD1 (6 bases). From germline, CDR1 is MNHNS and CDR2 SASEGT. The V end was cut by 1 base, the J end by 3 bases, with 19 bases between. The CDR3 is made up of 18 amino acids. The CDR3 DNA reads TGTGCCAGCAGTGAAGACCCCGGGATGGGGGCGGACAATCAGCCCCAGCATTTT. This gives the protein CASSEDPGMGADNQPQHF.

This chain connects TRBV27 to TRBJ2-7, with D possibly TRBD2 on 5 matching bases. The CDR3 has 13 amino acids. Deletions cut 3 bases from V and 1 base from J, with 7 bases between. Germline V lookup: CDR1 MNHEY, CDR2 SMNVEV (reference sequence). CDR3 residues: CASSFRGSYEQYF. CDR3 nucleotide sequence: TGTGCCAGCAGTTTCCGGGGTTCCTACGAGCAGTACTTC.

V and J are TRBV5-1 and TRBJ2-5; unclear D gene. Germline loops: CDR1 SGHRS, CDR2 YFSETQ. The CDR3 is made up of 15 amino acids. The ends were cut back, 0 bases at V and 5 bases at J, with 14 bases in the middle. The CDR3 sequence: CASSLEGGEDETQYF. CDR3 nucleotide sequence: TGCGCCAGCAGCTTGGAAGGCGGAGAGGATGAGACCCAGTACTTC.

In DNA form, the CDR3 reads TGCAGCGTTGGGTGGGGAGGGGGGCGAGAGACCCAGTACTTC. Protein product: CSVGWGGGRETQYF. The chain couples TRBV29-1 to TRBJ2-5; maybe TRBD2 (7 bases). The CDR3 extends over 14 amino acids. Per the germline V gene, CDR1 is SQVTM and CDR2 is ANQGSEA. The ends were cut back, 4 bases at V and 4 bases at J, with 16 bases in the middle.